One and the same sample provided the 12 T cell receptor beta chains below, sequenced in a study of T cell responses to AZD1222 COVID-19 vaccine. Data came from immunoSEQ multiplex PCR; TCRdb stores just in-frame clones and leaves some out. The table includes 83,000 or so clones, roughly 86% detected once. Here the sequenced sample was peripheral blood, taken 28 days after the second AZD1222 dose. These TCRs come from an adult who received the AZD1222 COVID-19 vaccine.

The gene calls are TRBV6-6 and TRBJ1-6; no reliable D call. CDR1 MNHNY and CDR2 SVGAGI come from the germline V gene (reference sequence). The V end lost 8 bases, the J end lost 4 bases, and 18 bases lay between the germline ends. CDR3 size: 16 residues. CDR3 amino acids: CASSSKRGLYNSPLHF. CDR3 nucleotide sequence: TGTGCCAGCTCCTCCAAGAGAGGGTTATATAATTCACCCCTCCACTTT.

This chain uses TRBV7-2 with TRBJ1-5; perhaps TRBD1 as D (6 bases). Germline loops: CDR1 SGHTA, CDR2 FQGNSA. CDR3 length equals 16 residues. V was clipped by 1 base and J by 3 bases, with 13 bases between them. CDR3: CASSLVGGVTNQPQHF. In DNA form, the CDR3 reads TGTGCCAGCAGCTTAGTAGGGGGGGTTACCAATCAGCCCCAGCATTTT.

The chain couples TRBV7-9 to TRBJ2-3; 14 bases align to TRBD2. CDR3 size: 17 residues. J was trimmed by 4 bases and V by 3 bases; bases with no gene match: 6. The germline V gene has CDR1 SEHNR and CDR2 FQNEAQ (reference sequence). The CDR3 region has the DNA TGTGCCAGCAGCTTCCCCGGACTAGCGGGAGGTCCAGATACGCAGTATTTT. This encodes CASSFPGLAGGPDTQYF.

CDR3 DNA sequence: TGTGCCAGCAGCCCAGCGTGGGAGGCGACCTATGGCTACACCTTC. This gives the protein CASSPAWEATYGYTF. V usage is TRBV7-2 and J usage is TRBJ1-2; D is uncertain. CDR1 and CDR2 from the germline V gene are SGHTA and FQGNSA. The CDR3 totals 15 residues. With 5 bases removed from V and 4 bases from J, the gap between germline ends came to 17 bases. Complete variable domain (other parts from reference TRBV7-2 and TRBJ1-2): GAGVSQSPSNKVTEKGKDVELRCDPISGHTALYWYRQSLGQGLEFLIYFQGNSAPDKSGLPSDRFSAERTGGSVSTLTIQRTQQEDSAVYLCASSPAWEATYGYTFGSGTRLTVV.

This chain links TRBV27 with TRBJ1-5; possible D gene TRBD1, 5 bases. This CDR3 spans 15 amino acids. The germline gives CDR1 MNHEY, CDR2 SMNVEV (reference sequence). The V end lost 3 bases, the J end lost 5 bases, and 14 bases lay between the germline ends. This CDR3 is CASSFIPGPHQPQHF. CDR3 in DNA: TGTGCCAGCAGTTTTATTCCGGGACCCCATCAGCCCCAGCATTTT.

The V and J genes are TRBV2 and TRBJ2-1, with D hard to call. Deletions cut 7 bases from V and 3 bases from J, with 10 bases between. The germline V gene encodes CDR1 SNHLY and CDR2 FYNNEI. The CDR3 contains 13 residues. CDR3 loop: CASNRRVYNEQFF. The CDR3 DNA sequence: TGTGCCAGCAACCGAAGAGTCTACAATGAGCAGTTCTTC.

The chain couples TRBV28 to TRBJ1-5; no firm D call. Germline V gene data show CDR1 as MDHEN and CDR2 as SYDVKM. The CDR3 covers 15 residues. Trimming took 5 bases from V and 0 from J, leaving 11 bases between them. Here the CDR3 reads CASSPSRGSNQPQHF. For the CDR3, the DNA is TGTGCCAGCAGTCCCAGTCGGGGTAGCAATCAGCCCCAGCATTTT.

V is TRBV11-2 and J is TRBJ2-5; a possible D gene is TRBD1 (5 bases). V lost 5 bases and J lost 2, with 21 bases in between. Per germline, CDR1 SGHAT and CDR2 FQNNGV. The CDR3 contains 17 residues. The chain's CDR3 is CASSIRTGSDLQETQYF. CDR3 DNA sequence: TGTGCCAGCAGCATACGAACAGGTTCCGACCTACAAGAGACCCAGTACTTC.

The CDR3 DNA follows: TGTGCCACCAGTGAGGCTAGCGGGAAAACAGATACGCAGTATTTT. It encodes CATSEASGKTDTQYF. This chain uses TRBV24-1 with TRBJ2-3, with 9 bases fitting TRBD2. The CDR3 covers 15 residues. Per the germline V gene, CDR1 is KGHDR and CDR2 is SFDVKD. Trimming removed 4 bases from V and 3 bases from J; junction bases left unmatched: 4.

This CDR3 is CASRKYRQGYYGYTF. The CDR3 DNA follows: TGTGCCAGCAGGAAATACCGACAGGGGTACTATGGCTACACCTTC. The chain couples TRBV7-9 to TRBJ1-2; 8 nucleotides line up with TRBD1. Looked up from germline, CDR1 is SEHNR and CDR2 is FQNEAQ (reference sequence). The CDR3 is 15 residues long. Losses at the gene ends were 6 bases for V and 3 bases for J; bases not matched to a gene: 9.

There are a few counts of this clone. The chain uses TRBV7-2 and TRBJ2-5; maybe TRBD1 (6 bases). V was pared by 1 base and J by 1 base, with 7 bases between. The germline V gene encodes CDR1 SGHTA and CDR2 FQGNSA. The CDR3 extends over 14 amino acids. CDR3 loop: CASSLVGAQETQYF. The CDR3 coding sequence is TGTGCCAGCAGCTTAGTGGGGGCCCAAGAGACCCAGTACTTC.

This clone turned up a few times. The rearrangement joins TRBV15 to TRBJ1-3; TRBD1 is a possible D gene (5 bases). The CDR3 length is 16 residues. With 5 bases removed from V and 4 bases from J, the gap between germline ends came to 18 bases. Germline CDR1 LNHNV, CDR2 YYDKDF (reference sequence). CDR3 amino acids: CATSPQGVRDGNTIYF. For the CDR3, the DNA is TGTGCCACCAGCCCCCAAGGTGTTAGGGACGGAAACACCATATATTTT.